Below, one T cell receptor (beta chain) is given with its context. The CDR3 has 15 residues. Germline lookup yields CDR1 SGHRS and CDR2 YFSETQ. Trimming removed 4 bases from V and 4 bases from J; junction bases left unmatched: 5. The sample comes from a study of blood T cell repertoires in COVID-19. Looking at the study overall: Acute and convalescent COVID-19 samples came from the United States, Italy and Spain. The cDNA or gDNA used as material had been derived from T cells, B-cell-depleted T cells, or PBMCs.

In the original analysis: It was from reference gene primer amplification that nucleated cell counts were estimated. Sequenced by immunoSEQ multiplex PCR; TCRdb stores in-frame clones only, minus some. V and J calls plus clone size are reproduced from that table; the DNA served to infer D and trimming. The sample lists tens of thousands of clones; roughly 82% were seen once. V and J are TRBV5-1 and TRBJ2-2; 9 bases match TRBD1. The specimen was peripheral blood. This receptor was identified in a woman aged 55-70 years with acute or convalescent COVID-19. The chain's CDR3 is CASSTGTGSTGELFF. The DNA of the CDR3 is TGCGCCAGCAGCACCGGGACAGGGAGCACCGGGGAGCTGTTTTTT.